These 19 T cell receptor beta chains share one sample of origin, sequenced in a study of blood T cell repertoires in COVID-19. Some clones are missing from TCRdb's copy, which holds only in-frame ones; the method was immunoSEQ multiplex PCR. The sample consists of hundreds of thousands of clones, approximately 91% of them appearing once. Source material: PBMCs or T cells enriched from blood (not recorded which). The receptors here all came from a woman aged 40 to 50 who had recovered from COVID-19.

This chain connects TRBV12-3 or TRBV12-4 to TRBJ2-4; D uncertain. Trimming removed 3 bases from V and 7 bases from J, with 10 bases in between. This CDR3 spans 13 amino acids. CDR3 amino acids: CASSFNSGNIQYF. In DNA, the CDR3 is TGTGCCAGCAGTTTTAACAGTGGGAACATTCAGTACTTC.

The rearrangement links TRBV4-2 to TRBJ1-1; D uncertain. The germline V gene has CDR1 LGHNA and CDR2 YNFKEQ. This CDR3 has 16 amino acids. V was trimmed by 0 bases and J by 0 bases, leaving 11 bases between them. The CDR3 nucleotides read TGTGCCAGCAGCCAAGAAAAGAATCAGGTGAACACTGAAGCTTTCTTT. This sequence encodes CASSQEKNQVNTEAFF.

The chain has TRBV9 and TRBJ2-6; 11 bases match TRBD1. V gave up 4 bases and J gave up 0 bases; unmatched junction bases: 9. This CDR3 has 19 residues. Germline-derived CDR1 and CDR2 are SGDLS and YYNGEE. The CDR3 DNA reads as TGTGCCAGCAGCTTCCCGAGGGGGACAGGGGGCTCTGGGGCCAACGTCCTGACTTTC. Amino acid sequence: CASSFPRGTGGSGANVLTF.

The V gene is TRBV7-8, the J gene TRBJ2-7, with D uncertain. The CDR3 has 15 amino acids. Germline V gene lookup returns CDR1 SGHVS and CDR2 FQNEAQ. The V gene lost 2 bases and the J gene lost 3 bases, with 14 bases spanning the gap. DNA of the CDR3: TGTGCCAGCAGCTTAAGAGGTATAGGAGACTACGAGCAGTACTTC. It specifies CASSLRGIGDYEQYF.

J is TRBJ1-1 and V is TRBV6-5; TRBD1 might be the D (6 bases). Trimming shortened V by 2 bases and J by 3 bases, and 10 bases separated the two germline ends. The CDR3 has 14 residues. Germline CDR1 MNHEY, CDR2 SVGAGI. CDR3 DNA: TGTGCCAGCAGTTACGGATACAGGGACACTGAAGCTTTCTTT. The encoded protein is CASSYGYRDTEAFF.

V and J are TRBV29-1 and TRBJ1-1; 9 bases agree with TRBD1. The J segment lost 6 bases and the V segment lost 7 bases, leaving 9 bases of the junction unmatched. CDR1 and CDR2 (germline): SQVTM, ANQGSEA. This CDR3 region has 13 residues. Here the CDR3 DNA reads TGCAGCGCCCAACAGGGGGCGCAGGCTGAAGCTTTCTTT. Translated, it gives CSAQQGAQAEAFF. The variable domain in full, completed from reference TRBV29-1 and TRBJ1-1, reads SAVISQKPSRDICQRGTSLTIQCQVDSQVTMMFWYRQQPGQSLTLIATANQGSEATYESGFVIDKFPISRPNLTFSTLTVSNMSPEDSSIYLCSAQQGAQAEAFFGQGTRLTVV.

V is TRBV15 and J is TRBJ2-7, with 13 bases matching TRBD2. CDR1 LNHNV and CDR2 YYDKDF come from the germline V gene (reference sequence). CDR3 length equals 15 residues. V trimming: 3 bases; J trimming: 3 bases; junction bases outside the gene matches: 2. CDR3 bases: TGTGCCACCAGCAGGGGACTAGCGGGACTCTACGAGCAGTACTTC. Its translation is CATSRGLAGLYEQYF. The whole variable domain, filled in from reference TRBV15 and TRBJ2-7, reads DAMVIQNPRYQVTQFGKPVTLSCSQTLNHNVMYWYQQKSSQAPKLLFHYYDKDFNNEADTPDNFQSRRPNTSFCFLDIRSPGLGDTAMYLCATSRGLAGLYEQYFGPGTRLTVT.

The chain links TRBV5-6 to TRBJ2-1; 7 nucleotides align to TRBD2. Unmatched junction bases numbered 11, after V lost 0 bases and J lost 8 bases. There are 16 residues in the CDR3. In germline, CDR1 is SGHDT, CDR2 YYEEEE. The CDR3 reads CASSLGVGLEFDEQFF. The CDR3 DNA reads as TGTGCCAGCAGCTTGGGGGTCGGACTAGAGTTCGATGAGCAGTTCTTC. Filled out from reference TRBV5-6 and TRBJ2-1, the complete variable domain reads DAGVTQSPTHLIKTRGQQVTLRCSPKSGHDTVSWYQQALGQGPQFIFQYYEEEERQRGNFPDRFSGHQFPNYSSELNVNALLLGDSALYLCASSLGVGLEFDEQFFGPGTRLTVL.

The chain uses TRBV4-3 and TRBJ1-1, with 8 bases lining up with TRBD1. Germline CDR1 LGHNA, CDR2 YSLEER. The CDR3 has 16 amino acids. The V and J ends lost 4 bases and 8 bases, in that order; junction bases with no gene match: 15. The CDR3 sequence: CASSPGTGHIGWEAFF. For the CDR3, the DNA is TGCGCCAGCAGCCCCGGGACAGGACACATAGGGTGGGAAGCTTTCTTT.

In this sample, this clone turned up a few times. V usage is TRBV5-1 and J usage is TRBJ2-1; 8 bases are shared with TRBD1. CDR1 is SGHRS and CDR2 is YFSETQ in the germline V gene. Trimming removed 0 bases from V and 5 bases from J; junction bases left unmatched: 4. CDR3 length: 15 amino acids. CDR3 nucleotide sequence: TGCGCCAGCAGCTTGGTGGGACAGGAACACAATGAGCAGTTCTTC. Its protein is CASSLVGQEHNEQFF.

CDR3 protein: CASSPLAGFPNEQFF. The DNA of the CDR3 is TGTGCCAGCAGTCCGCTAGCGGGGTTTCCCAATGAGCAGTTCTTC. The V gene is TRBV11-3, the J gene TRBJ2-1; the match to TRBD2 covers 9 bases. With V trimmed by 6 bases and J by 6 bases, 9 bases remained unmatched. CDR1 SGHNT and CDR2 YENEEA come from the germline V gene. This CDR3 spans 15 amino acids.

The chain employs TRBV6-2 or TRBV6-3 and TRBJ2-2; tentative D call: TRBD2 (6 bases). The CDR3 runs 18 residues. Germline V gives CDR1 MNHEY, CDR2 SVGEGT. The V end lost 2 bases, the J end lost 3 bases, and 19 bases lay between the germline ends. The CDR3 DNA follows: TGTGCCAGCAGTTACACGCTTTCGGGACTCCTGGACACCGGGGAGCTGTTTTTT. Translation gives CASSYTLSGLLDTGELFF.

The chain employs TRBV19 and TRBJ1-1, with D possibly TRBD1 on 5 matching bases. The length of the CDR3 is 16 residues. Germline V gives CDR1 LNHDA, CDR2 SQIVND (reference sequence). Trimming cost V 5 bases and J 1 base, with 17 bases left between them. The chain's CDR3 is CASSVRAGPQNTEAFF. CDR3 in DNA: TGTGCCAGTAGTGTAAGGGCGGGACCCCAGAACACTGAAGCTTTCTTT.

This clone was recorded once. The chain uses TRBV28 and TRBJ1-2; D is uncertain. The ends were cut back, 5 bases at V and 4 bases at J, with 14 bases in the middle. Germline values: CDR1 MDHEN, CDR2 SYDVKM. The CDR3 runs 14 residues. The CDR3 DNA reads TGTGCCAGCAGTCAATCGGCCTCGGGCTATGGCTACACCTTC. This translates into CASSQSASGYGYTF.

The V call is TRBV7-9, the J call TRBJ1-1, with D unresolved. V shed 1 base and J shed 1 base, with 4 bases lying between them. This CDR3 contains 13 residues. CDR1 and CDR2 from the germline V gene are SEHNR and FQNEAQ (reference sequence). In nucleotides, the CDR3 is TGTGCCAGCAGCTTAGGGAGGAACACTGAAGCTTTCTTT. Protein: CASSLGRNTEAFF. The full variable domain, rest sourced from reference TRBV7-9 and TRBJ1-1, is DTGVSQNPRHKITKRGQNVTFRCDPISEHNRLYWYRQTLGQGPEFLTYFQNEAQLEKSRLLSDRFSAERPKGSFSTLEIQRTEQGDSAMYLCASSLGRNTEAFFGQGTRLTVV.

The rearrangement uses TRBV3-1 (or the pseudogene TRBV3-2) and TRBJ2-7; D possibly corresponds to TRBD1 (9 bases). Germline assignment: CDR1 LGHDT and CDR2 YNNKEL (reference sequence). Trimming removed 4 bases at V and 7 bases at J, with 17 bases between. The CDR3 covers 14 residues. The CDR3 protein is CASSPNSGTGEQYF. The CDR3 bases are TGTGCCAGCAGCCCGAATAGCGGGACAGGGGAGCAGTACTTC.

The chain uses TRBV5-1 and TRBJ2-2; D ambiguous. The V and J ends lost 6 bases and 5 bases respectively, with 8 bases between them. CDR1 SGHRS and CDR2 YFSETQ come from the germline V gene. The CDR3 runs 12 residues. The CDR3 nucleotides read TGCGCCAGCAACCTAGAAACCGGGGAGCTGTTTTTT. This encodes CASNLETGELFF.

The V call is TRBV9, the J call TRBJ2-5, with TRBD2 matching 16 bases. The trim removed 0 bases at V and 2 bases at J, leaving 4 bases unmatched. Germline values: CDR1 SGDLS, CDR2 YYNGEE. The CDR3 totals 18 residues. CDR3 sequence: CASSVGPGLAGGQETQYF. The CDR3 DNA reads TGTGCCAGCAGCGTAGGACCGGGACTAGCGGGAGGGCAAGAGACCCAGTACTTC.

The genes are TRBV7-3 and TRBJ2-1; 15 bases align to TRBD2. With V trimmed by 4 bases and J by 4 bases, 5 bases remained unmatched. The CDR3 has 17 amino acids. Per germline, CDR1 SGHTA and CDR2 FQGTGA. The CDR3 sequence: CASSSKGTSGGYNEQFF. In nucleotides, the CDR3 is TGTGCCAGCAGCTCGAAGGGGACTAGCGGGGGGTACAATGAGCAGTTCTTC.